This entry concerns a single TCR beta chain. Nashville, Tennessee was home to all donors, each a Caucasian adult. Unsorted samples used about 90 million PBMCs for genomic DNA. The CDR3 has 15 residues. V lost 2 bases, J lost 7 bases, and 5 bases stayed unmatched. Per germline, CDR1 MGHRA and CDR2 YSYEKL. Assay used: immunoSEQ multiplex PCR; TCRdb lists only in-frame clones, some missing. The sample has about 490,000 clones, about 72% seen once. The sample originates from a study of shared clonotypes between healthy human individuals. V usage is TRBV4-1 and J usage is TRBJ1-5; TRBD1 aligns across 10 bases. Sequences were obtained from PBMCs. This clonotype was obtained from a woman in her 40s in good health. Some clones in this sample may be carry-over from other donors' samples. The CDR3 DNA follows: TGCGCCAGCAGCCAACTCGGGACAGGGGAACAGCCCCAGCATTTT. It yields the protein CASSQLGTGEQPQHF.